This TCR beta chain was identified during a study of T cell responses to AZD1222 COVID-19 vaccine (dated by TCRdb to the early 2020s). For context, the study as a whole: A total of under 250 trial participants underwent TCR sequencing, of whom about 210 had received two doses of AZD1222 and 26 had received two doses of the MenACWY control vaccine. Trial participants were enrolled by age into subgroups of 18-55, 56-69 and 70-plus years, and about 150, 27 and 61 TCR-sequenced participants, respectively, were included in these subgroups.

Sample time point, as interpreted from the label and publication: about 28 days (+/-7) after the second vaccine dose. According to the study, the label for this sample's treatment or condition signals: meningococcal conjugate vaccine given as trial control. The vaccinee samples were drawn from two UK trials, COV001 and COV002, one of which was a single-blind randomized controlled phase 2/3 trial testing AZD1222 (ChAdOx1 nCoV-19) in healthy adults. Trial participant PBMC samples were collected at day 0 and day 28 after the second dose for TCRbeta chain sequencing. Its CDR3 holds 17 amino acids, cysteine through phenylalanine. The retained sequence is limited to the CDR3, 51 bases, with the frame set at the first base. For CDR1 and CDR2, the germline V gene (reference sequence) lists MNHEY and SMNVEV. Here V drops 6 bases and J drops 2 bases, and the junction holds 15 bases not matched to any gene.

This clone occurred once. The target of this receptor is not known. No base quality values were provided; no much bigger clone lies one nucleotide off. Overall results and qualifications from the work: A significant rise in spike-specific TCR breadth and depth was observed after two AZD1222 doses relative to day 0 and relative to MenACWY recipients. Most participants were white British and females outnumbered males, and the authors suggested that clonal diversity may have been underestimated. The 56-69-year group was small, and its depth increase did not reach significance, likely because of low power. Reportedly, close to half of the unique spike-specific TCRs recognized epitopes lying outside the regions that are mutated in the B.1.351 and B.1.1.7 variants. CD4 TCRs associated with the vaccine covered the entire spike protein, and the dominant responses were in regions 160-218 and 743-854. Because no day 14 peak-response samples were available, repertoires were characterized only after the peak T cell response. Only five to seven AZD1222 recipients were SARS-CoV-2 seropositive at baseline, limiting conclusions about previously exposed vaccinees.

The CDR3 regions of human TCRbeta chains were analyzed by immunosequencing. On the authors' methods: TCRs in the repertoires were matched against a reference library of SARS-CoV-2-specific TCRs that had been generated with the MIRA antigen-specificity platform. Breadth was defined as the fraction of unique TCRs that were SARS-CoV-2-associated, and depth was defined as the fraction of total T cells that were SARS-CoV-2-associated. Using the MIRA data, each spike-specific TCR was mapped to the spike region that the TCR reacts to and placed in a CD4 or CD8 class. Log10-transformed breadth and depth values were compared by one-way ANOVA with Sidak's multiple comparisons tests. Sourced from immuneACCESS, this table was stored by TCRdb with only in-frame sequences that have V and J called. A share of the clones is absent; for the studies checked, an unresolved V gene accounts for under half, and the remainder has no known explanation. The V and J calls and clone size come from that table; D and trimming were worked out from the DNA. The sample records 130,000 to 150,000 clones, over 75% of which are singletons. The ten largest make up under 7% of the sample.

The sample consisted of peripheral blood, taken 28 days after the second dose of the MenACWY control vaccine. This TCR came from an adult who received the MenACWY meningococcal vaccine as a control. This sequence uses TRBV27 and TRBJ2-5; TRBD1 matches 7 bases in the middle. The CDR3 region reads CASRNLLSSTGQETQYF. The DNA sequence reads TGTGCCAGCAGAAACCTTTTATCTTCGACAGGGCAAGAGACCCAGTACTTC.